This entry lists 8 T cell receptor beta chains sequenced from one sample in a study of cytomegalovirus exposure and HLA in healthy donors. Clones were read by immunoSEQ multiplex PCR, and TCRdb kept only the in-frame ones, dropping some. The data show 150,000 or so clones, with more than 70% seen just once and about 1.9% held by the top ten. The specimen was PBMCs. All receptors come from a human donor in good health.

The CDR3 nucleotides are TGTGCCAGCAGTGCCGACAGGGGAAACTATGGCTACACCTTC. Its translation: CASSADRGNYGYTF. This chain uses TRBV2 with TRBJ1-2; 8 bases align to TRBD1. V dropped 4 bases and J dropped 2; count of bases not matched to a gene: 3. Germline CDR1 and CDR2: SNHLY and FYNNEI. The CDR3 loop spans 14 amino acids.

The genes are TRBV10-3 and TRBJ1-2; no reliable D call. The ends were cut back, 3 bases at V and 6 bases at J, with 17 bases in the middle. Germline V gene data show CDR1 as ENHRY and CDR2 as SYGVKD. The CDR3 contains 15 residues. The CDR3 spells CAISDQAGGFNGYTF. The CDR3 DNA sequence: TGTGCCATCAGTGATCAGGCTGGTGGCTTTAATGGCTACACCTTC.

The genes are TRBV19 and TRBJ1-1; no definite D call. The germline CDR1 and CDR2 sequences are LNHDA and SQIVND (reference sequence). The V end lost 7 bases, the J end lost 5 bases, and 14 bases lay between the germline ends. The CDR3 runs to 13 residues. The CDR3 reads CASKEYFLTEAFF. As DNA, the CDR3 is TGTGCCAGTAAGGAGTATTTCTTGACTGAAGCTTTCTTT.

V is TRBV7-2 and J is TRBJ2-1; 8 positions agree with TRBD2. The germline V gene encodes CDR1 SGHTA and CDR2 FQGNSA. The CDR3 covers 18 residues. The ends lost 0 bases at V and 1 base at J; junction bases unmatched: 8. CDR3 sequence (DNA): TGTGCCAGCAGCTTAGCTGGTAGCGGGGTGACATCCTACAATGAGCAGTTCTTC. As protein: CASSLAGSGVTSYNEQFF.

The rearrangement uses TRBV19 and TRBJ1-2; the match to TRBD1 covers 7 bases. V trimming: 4 bases; J trimming: 8 bases; junction bases outside the gene matches: 7. The CDR3 contains 13 residues. Germline V gene data show CDR1 as LNHDA and CDR2 as SQIVND (reference sequence). The CDR3 bases are TGTGCCAGTAGTAAAGACAGGGCCCGGGGCTACACCTTC. This sequence encodes CASSKDRARGYTF.

The gene calls are TRBV10-2 and TRBJ1-1; D unresolved. The germline CDR1 and CDR2 sequences are WSHSY and SAAADI. The germline V and J ends were trimmed by 7 bases and 2 bases, with 8 bases remaining between them. This CDR3 spans 12 amino acids. The CDR3 spells CASKAGNTEAFF. CDR3 DNA: TGCGCCAGCAAGGCAGGCAACACTGAAGCTTTCTTT.

The chain combines TRBV5-1 with TRBJ2-7, with 10 positions matching TRBD1. The CDR3 is 14 residues long. In germline, CDR1 is SGHRS, CDR2 YFSETQ. V lost 2 bases and J lost 7; bases outside the gene matches: 6. CDR3 protein: CASSFDRGRGEQYF. The CDR3 nucleotides are TGCGCCAGCAGCTTTGACAGGGGGCGCGGGGAGCAGTACTTC.

This chain links TRBV6-1 with TRBJ1-4; D is ambiguous. Looked up from germline, CDR1 is MNHNS and CDR2 is SASEGT. Trimming shortened V by 7 bases and J by 7 bases, and 13 bases separated the two germline ends. This CDR3 spans 13 amino acids. The CDR3 DNA is TGTGCCAGCATTAGAGCTAACGGTGAAAAACTGTTTTTT. Translation gives CASIRANGEKLFF.